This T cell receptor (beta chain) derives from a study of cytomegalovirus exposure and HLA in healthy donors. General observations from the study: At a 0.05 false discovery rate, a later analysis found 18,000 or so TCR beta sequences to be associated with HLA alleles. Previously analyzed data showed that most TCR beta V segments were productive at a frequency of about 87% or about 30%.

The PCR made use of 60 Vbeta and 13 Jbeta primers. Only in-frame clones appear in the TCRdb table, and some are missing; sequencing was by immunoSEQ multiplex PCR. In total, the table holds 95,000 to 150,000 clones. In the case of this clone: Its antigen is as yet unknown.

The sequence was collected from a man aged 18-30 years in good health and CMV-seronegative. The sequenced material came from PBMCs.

The CDR3 sequence is CSAGQEETQYF. DNA of the CDR3: TGCAGTGCTGGTCAGGAAGAGACCCAGTACTTC. The chain carries TRBV20-1 and TRBJ2-5; D uncertain. The CDR3 loop spans 11 amino acids. The germline gives CDR1 DFQATT, CDR2 SNEGSKA (reference sequence). Deletions cut 5 bases from V and 3 bases from J, with 7 bases between.